The subject of this entry is one T cell receptor beta chain. These data originate in a study of control samples from healthy donors and cancer patients. Only in-frame clones appear in the TCRdb table, and some are missing; sequencing was by immunoSEQ multiplex PCR. The profile shows 150,000 to 200,000 clones, 91% of them singletons. The CDR3 contains 12 residues. Trimming removed 6 bases from V and 7 bases from J; junction bases left unmatched: 5. V gene TRBV12-3 or TRBV12-4 combines with J gene TRBJ1-2; 7 nucleotides match TRBD1. Sequencing was performed on blood. This sequence originates from a woman aged 30 to 39 in good health. The CDR3: CASSPQGVGYTF. For the CDR3, the DNA is TGTGCCAGCAGCCCCCAGGGGGTTGGCTACACCTTC.